This entry lists 25 T cell receptor beta chains sequenced from one sample in a study. Treg sorting used a CD4+CD25+CD127-/low gate. TCRdb itself ran the 5' RACE reads through MiXCR, one entry per CDR3 protein. This table holds roughly 60,000 distinct CDR3 sequences, approximately 26% found once. The sample comprised tumor-infiltrating Tregs sorted from the breast tumor. These receptors came from a female donor with breast cancer.

This chain links TRBV27 with TRBJ1-2; D is unclear. V shed 7 bases and J shed 7 bases, with 13 bases lying between them. The CDR3 is made up of 12 amino acids. CDR1 and CDR2 from the germline V gene are MNHEY and SMNVEV (reference sequence). The CDR3 loop is CASKSAAFGYTF. The CDR3 nucleotides are TGTGCCAGCAAATCGGCGGCTTTTGGCTACACCTTC.

This clonotype was observed a handful of times. V and J are TRBV4-2 and TRBJ1-1; D not certain. Germline V gives CDR1 LGHNA, CDR2 YNFKEQ. The ends were cut back, 0 bases at V and 1 base at J, with 9 bases in the middle. CDR3 length: 15 residues. CDR3: CASSQDLFPNTEAFF. The CDR3, as DNA: TGTGCCAGCAGCCAAGATCTGTTTCCGAACACTGAAGCTTTCTTT.

This rearrangement joins TRBV5-1 to TRBJ2-1; no definite D call. Germline-derived CDR1 and CDR2 are SGHRS and YFSETQ. The V end lost 5 bases, the J end lost 0 bases, and 12 bases lay between the germline ends. This CDR3 comprises 15 residues. The CDR3 region is CASSQDGSSYNEQFF. CDR3 bases: TGCGCCAGCAGTCAGGACGGAAGCTCCTACAATGAGCAGTTCTTC.

On this clonotype: Being one base from a much bigger clone, this may be a read error. The J gene is TRBJ2-5, the V gene TRBV12-3 or TRBV12-4, with TRBD2 matching 8 bases. The length of the CDR3 is 15 residues. In nucleotides, the CDR3 is TGTGTCAGCAGTTTGGGAAGCGGGAGCCAAGAGACCCAGTACTTC. Encoded protein: CVSSLGSGSQETQYF.

In nucleotides, the CDR3 is TGTGCCATCAGATCACCGAACACCGGGGAGCTGTTTTTT. Translated, it gives CAIRSPNTGELFF. The V call is TRBV24-1, the J call TRBJ2-2; D is undetermined. Trimming took 11 bases from V and 0 from J, leaving 9 bases between them. The length of the CDR3 is 13 residues. Germline loops: CDR1 KGHDR, CDR2 SFDVKD.

This clonotype was observed once. A much bigger clone sits one base away, suggesting this may be a read error. V and J are TRBV6-5 and TRBJ2-1; D gene unclear. V was cut by 1 base and J by 9 bases, with 16 bases left in between. Germline V lookup: CDR1 MNHEY, CDR2 SVGAGI. CDR3 length: 15 amino acids. The chain's CDR3 is CASSYYATRTGEQFF. CDR3 sequence (DNA): TGTGCCAGCAGTTACTACGCAACTCGGACGGGTGAGCAGTTCTTC.

V gene TRBV7-3 combines with J gene TRBJ2-1; D uncertain. Germline V gene sequence: CDR1 SGHTA, CDR2 FQGTGA. Trimming pared 2 bases from V and 9 bases from J, leaving 11 bases between. The CDR3 consists of 13 residues. Written as DNA, the CDR3 is TGTGCCAGCAGCTTAGATGAAGGCGGTGAGCAGTTCTTC. This encodes CASSLDEGGEQFF.

About this clonotype itself: This may stem from a read error, because a much larger clone lies one nucleotide away. No conserved phenylalanine or tryptophan ends this CDR3, so it is likely a read error. The chain employs TRBV6-6 and TRBJ2-3, with TRBD1 matching 7 bases. The CDR3 is made up of 12 amino acids. With 6 bases clipped from V and 3 bases from J, the junction kept 0 bases outside the gene matches. Germline CDR1 and CDR2: MNHNY and SVGAGI (reference sequence). The CDR3 reads CASRTGTDTQYS. The CDR3 bases are TGTGCCAGCAGGACAGGGACAGATACGCAGTATTCT.

Only a few counts were recorded for this clonotype. This sequence joins TRBV3-1 and TRBJ2-3; no clear D. Germline CDR1 is LGHDT and CDR2 is YNNKEL (reference sequence). The CDR3 has 15 residues. V lost 0 bases to trimming and J lost 5 bases, with 12 bases between them. This CDR3 is CASSQEAGFGDTQYF. CDR3 sequence (DNA): TGTGCCAGCAGCCAAGAAGCCGGGTTTGGAGATACGCAGTATTTT.

The chain is built from TRBV29-1 and TRBJ1-1; no reliable D call. The germline CDR1 and CDR2 sequences are SQVTM and ANQGSEA. This CDR3 contains 14 residues. The V and J ends lost 4 bases and 0 bases respectively, with 12 bases between them. CDR3 loop: CSVGRRLVNTEAFF. CDR3 DNA sequence: TGCAGCGTTGGGCGTCGGTTGGTGAACACTGAAGCTTTCTTT.

This clonotype was seen ten or more times. CDR3 sequence (DNA): TGCAGTGCTAGAGATCTCAGGGCGGGACCCTTTACCTACGAGCAGTACTTC. Translated: CSARDLRAGPFTYEQYF. This chain links TRBV20-1 with TRBJ2-7, with a tentative D call TRBD2 (6 bases). Trimming left V 0 bases short and J 2 bases short, with 20 bases between. This CDR3 contains 17 residues. CDR1 DFQATT and CDR2 SNEGSKA come from the germline V gene (reference sequence).

This clonotype was observed a handful of times. The chain recombines TRBV7-9 with TRBJ2-3, with D maybe TRBD1 (6 bases). V gave up 5 bases and J gave up 8 bases, with 17 bases separating them. Germline V gives CDR1 SEHNR, CDR2 FQNEAQ (reference sequence). The CDR3 is 14 amino acids. The CDR3 DNA reads as TGTGCCAGCAGCCCAGGGACACAAGTGGTTACGCAGTATTTT. Encoded protein: CASSPGTQVVTQYF.

J is TRBJ2-3 and V is TRBV25-1; 9 positions agree with TRBD2. V shed 1 base, J shed 4 bases, and the junction held 9 bases outside the gene matches. The CDR3 totals 17 residues. The germline V gene encodes CDR1 MGHDK and CDR2 SYGVNS. The CDR3 reads CASSESAGGPSSDTQYF. The CDR3 DNA is TGTGCCAGCAGTGAATCCGCGGGAGGGCCGTCTTCAGATACGCAGTATTTT.

This clonotype is labeled as medium-sized. This chain links TRBV3-1 with TRBJ1-1; D possibly corresponds to TRBD1 (6 bases). Germline assignment: CDR1 LGHDT and CDR2 YNNKEL (reference sequence). The CDR3 loop spans 14 amino acids. Trimming pared 0 bases from V and 4 bases from J, leaving 9 bases between. The CDR3 DNA sequence: TGTGCCAGCAGCCAAGACGGGGGCGGCACTGAAGCTTTCTTT. Protein: CASSQDGGGTEAFF.

V usage is TRBV6-1 and J usage is TRBJ1-4, with no clear D. The CDR3 is made up of 14 amino acids. Germline V lookup: CDR1 MNHNS, CDR2 SASEGT. The ends were cut back, 2 bases at V and 8 bases at J, with 12 bases in the middle. CDR3 region: CASSEFGRGEKLFF. The DNA of the CDR3 is TGTGCCAGCAGTGAATTCGGCCGCGGGGAAAAACTGTTTTTT.

This clonotype appeared a few times. The chain is built from TRBV5-5 and TRBJ1-1; D gene ambiguous. Germline V gives CDR1 SGHKS, CDR2 YYEKEE (reference sequence). The CDR3 spans 14 residues. V gave up 2 bases and J gave up 0 bases, with 8 bases separating them. CDR3: CASSFVGMNTEAFF. CDR3 in DNA: TGTGCCAGCAGCTTTGTTGGGATGAACACTGAAGCTTTCTTT.

This clonotype was seen more than once but under ten times. The chain employs TRBV20-1 and TRBJ2-3; 10 bases agree with TRBD1. The CDR3 length is 15 residues. Germline-derived CDR1 and CDR2 are DFQATT and SNEGSKA (reference sequence). The J segment lost 2 bases and the V segment lost 3 bases, leaving 5 bases of the junction unmatched. The CDR3 DNA is TGCAGTGCTAGCCTGGGACAGGGGCTCACAGATACGCAGTATTTT. This translates into CSASLGQGLTDTQYF.

On this clonotype itself: A much larger clone differs by one base, so this may be a read error. The chain carries TRBV20-1 and TRBJ2-7, with D perhaps matching TRBD2 (5 bases). This CDR3 region has 15 residues. The V end lost 0 bases, the J end lost 8 bases, and 20 bases lay between the germline ends. Germline V gives CDR1 DFQATT, CDR2 SNEGSKA (reference sequence). This chain's CDR3 is CSARDRVGEESKQYF. CDR3 DNA: TGCAGTGCTAGAGATAGGGTCGGGGAAGAGTCGAAGCAGTACTTC.

This chain uses TRBV15 with TRBJ2-6; a weak D match, TRBD1 (6 bases). The CDR3 extends over 20 amino acids. The V and J ends lost 3 bases and 2 bases respectively, with 23 bases between them. CDR1 and CDR2 (germline): LNHNV, YYDKDF (reference sequence). CDR3 DNA: TGTGCCACCAGCAGTATACAGGGATGGGGTATCTTAGCTGGGGCCAACGTCCTGACTTTC. It is translated as CATSSIQGWGILAGANVLTF. The full variable domain, with the rest looked up from reference TRBV15 and TRBJ2-6, is DAMVIQNPRYQVTQFGKPVTLSCSQTLNHNVMYWYQQKSSQAPKLLFHYYDKDFNNEADTPDNFQSRRPNTSFCFLDIRSPGLGDTAMYLCATSSIQGWGILAGANVLTFGAGSRLTVL.

This clonotype showed up just a few times. This rearrangement joins TRBV28 to TRBJ2-3; no definite D call. V was shortened by 5 bases and J by 3 bases, with 18 bases between the two germline ends. The CDR3 has 16 residues. Looked up from germline, CDR1 is MDHEN and CDR2 is SYDVKM. CDR3 nucleotide sequence: TGTGCCAGCAGTGGCCTCGGGCGCGGAAAGACAGATACGCAGTATTTT. The encoded protein is CASSGLGRGKTDTQYF.

J is TRBJ1-3 and V is TRBV5-1; D is perhaps TRBD1 (5 bases). Germline CDR1 is SGHRS and CDR2 is YFSETQ. The V gene lost 1 base and the J gene lost 0 bases, with 8 bases spanning the gap. The length of the CDR3 is 15 residues. CDR3 in DNA: TGCGCCAGCAGCTTGACCCAGGGCTCTGGAAACACCATATATTTT. Encoded protein: CASSLTQGSGNTIYF.

The chain employs TRBV7-2 and TRBJ2-7; the D gene is possibly TRBD1 (5 bases). With 5 bases removed from V and 4 bases from J, the gap between germline ends came to 18 bases. The CDR3 has 15 amino acids. The germline gives CDR1 SGHTA, CDR2 FQGNSA. The CDR3 loop reads CASSHPGATEYEQYF. For the CDR3, the DNA is TGTGCCAGCAGCCACCCTGGGGCAACGGAATACGAGCAGTACTTC.

This clonotype has only a few counts. The chain recombines TRBV27 with TRBJ2-3; D assignment may be TRBD1 or TRBD2 (5 bases each). The CDR3 loop spans 14 amino acids. Germline-derived CDR1 and CDR2 are MNHEY and SMNVEV (reference sequence). V lost 2 bases and J lost 6, with 12 bases in between. The CDR3 coding sequence is TGTGCCAGCAGTTTAAGGGACGTCAAGGATACGCAGTATTTT. Translation gives CASSLRDVKDTQYF.

This clonotype was detected only a few times. The CDR3 bases are TGCAGCGTGGACAGGGGACTCTACAATGAGCAGTTCTTC. It codes for CSVDRGLYNEQFF. The chain has TRBV29-1 and TRBJ2-1; TRBD1 aligns across 9 bases. The ends lost 6 bases at V and 3 bases at J; junction bases unmatched: 3. Germline values: CDR1 SQVTM, CDR2 ANQGSEA. The CDR3 has 13 residues.

The rearrangement links TRBV5-1 to TRBJ1-1, with a tentative D call TRBD1 (5 bases). CDR3 size: 15 residues. Germline CDR1 reads SGHRS; CDR2 reads YFSETQ. V was clipped by 6 bases and J by 4 bases, with 19 bases between them. The DNA for the CDR3 is TGCGCCAGCAAGGTTGGTTTCGGCGGGGGCACTGAAGCTTTCTTT. Protein: CASKVGFGGGTEAFF.